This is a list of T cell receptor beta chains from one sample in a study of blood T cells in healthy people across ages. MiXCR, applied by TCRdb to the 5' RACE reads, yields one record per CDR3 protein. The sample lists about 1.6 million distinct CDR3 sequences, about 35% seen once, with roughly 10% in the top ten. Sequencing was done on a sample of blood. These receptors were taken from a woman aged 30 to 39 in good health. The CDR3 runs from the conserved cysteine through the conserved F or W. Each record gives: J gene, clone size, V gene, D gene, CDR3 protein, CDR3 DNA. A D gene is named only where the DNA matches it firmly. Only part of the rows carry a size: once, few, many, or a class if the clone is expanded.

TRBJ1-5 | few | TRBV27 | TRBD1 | CASRATGSGNQPQHF | TGTGCCAGCAGAGCGACAGGGTCTGGCAATCAGCCCCAGCATTTT
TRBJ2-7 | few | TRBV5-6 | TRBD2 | CASSWGGIEQYF | TGTGCCAGCAGCTGGGGGGGGATCGAGCAGTACTTC
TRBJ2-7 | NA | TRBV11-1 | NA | CASSCLQGNYEQYF | TGTGCCAGCAGCTGTTTGCAGGGTAACTACGAGCAGTACTTC
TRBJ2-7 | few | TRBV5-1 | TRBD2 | CASSLPQREIYEQYF | TGCGCCAGCAGCCTGCCCCAGCGGGAGATCTACGAGCAGTACTTC
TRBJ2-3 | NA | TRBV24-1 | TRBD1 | CATSRSPRQGTTDTQYF | TGTGCCACCAGTCGGTCCCCAAGACAGGGGACGACAGACACGCAGTATTTT
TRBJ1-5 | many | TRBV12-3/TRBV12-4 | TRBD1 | CASTHWDRPNQPQHF | TGTGCCAGCACTCACTGGGACAGGCCGAATCAGCCCCAGCATTTT
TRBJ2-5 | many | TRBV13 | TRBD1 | CASSPFGDSQQETQYF | TGTGCCAGCAGCCCTTTTGGGGACAGTCAACAAGAGACCCAGTACTTC
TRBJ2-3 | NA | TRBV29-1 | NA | CSVLRGGSTDTQYF | TGCAGCGTCCTCAGAGGTGGCAGCACAGATACGCAGTATTTT
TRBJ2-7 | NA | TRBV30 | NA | CAWSLNRNNEQYF | TGTGCCTGGAGCTTGAACAGGAATAACGAGCAGTACTTC
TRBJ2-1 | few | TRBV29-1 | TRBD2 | CSVEVGWGGNEQFF | TGCAGCGTTGAAGTAGGGTGGGGGGGCAATGAGCAGTTCTTC
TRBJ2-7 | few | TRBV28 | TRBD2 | CAGSGGSPPEQYF | TGTGCCGGATCGGGAGGGAGTCCCCCCGAGCAGTACTTC
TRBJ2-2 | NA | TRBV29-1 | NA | CSVVGSTYTGELFF | TGCAGCGTTGTGGGCTCCACCTACACCGGGGAGCTGTTTTTT
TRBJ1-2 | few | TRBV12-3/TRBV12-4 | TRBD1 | CASRLDGTGGSWYGYTF | TGTGCCAGCAGGCTCGACGGGACAGGGGGCTCATGGTATGGCTACACCTTC
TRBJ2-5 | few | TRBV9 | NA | CASSVGLQEAQYF | TGTGCCAGCAGCGTAGGACTCCAAGAGGCCCAGTACTTC
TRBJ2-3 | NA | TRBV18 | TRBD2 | CASSLTSVSNTQYF | TGTGCCAGCTCACTGACTAGCGTGTCAAATACGCAGTATTTT
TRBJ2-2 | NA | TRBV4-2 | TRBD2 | CASSHRIPGLAGSTGELFF | TGTGCCAGCAGCCACCGGATCCCAGGACTAGCGGGGTCCACCGGGGAGCTGTTTTTT
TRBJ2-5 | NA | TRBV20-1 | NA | CSAPGGGSWKETLYF | TGCAGTGCCCCTGGGGGCGGGAGTTGGAAAGAGACCCTGTACTTC
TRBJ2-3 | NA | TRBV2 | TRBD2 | CASSEARLAGGPNTQYF | TGTGCCAGCAGTGAAGCTAGACTAGCGGGGGGGCCTAATACGCAGTATTTT
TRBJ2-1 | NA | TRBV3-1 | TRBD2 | CASRTSGSNEQFF | TGTGCCAGCAGAACTAGCGGGAGTAATGAGCAGTTCTTC
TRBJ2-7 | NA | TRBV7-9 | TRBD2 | CASSPGGAGNVPYEQYF | TGTGCCAGCAGCCCCGGGGGGGCAGGGAATGTACCCTACGAGCAGTACTTC
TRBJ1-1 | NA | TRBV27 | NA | CASKTMNTEAFF | TGTGCCAGCAAGACCATGAACACTGAAGCTTTCTTT
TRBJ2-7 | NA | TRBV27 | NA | CASSLSIGGVNYEQYF | TGTGCCAGCAGTTTATCGATCGGGGGCGTAAACTACGAGCAGTACTTC
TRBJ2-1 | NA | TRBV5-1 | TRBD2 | CASSTSGTSGGTYNEQFF | TGCGCCAGCAGTACTTCCGGGACTAGCGGGGGAACCTACAATGAGCAGTTCTTC
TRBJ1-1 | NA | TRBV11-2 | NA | CASSLGGRTPYTEAFF | TGTGCCAGCAGCCTAGGGGGACGGACACCTTACACTGAAGCTTTCTTT
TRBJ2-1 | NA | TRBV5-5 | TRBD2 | CASSLSASGYYNEQFF | TGTGCCAGCAGCTTGTCGGCTAGCGGGTATTACAATGAGCAGTTCTTC
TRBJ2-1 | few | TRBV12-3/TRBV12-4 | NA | CASSLLGQGVGNEQFF | TGTGCCAGCAGTTTGTTAGGTCAGGGCGTCGGCAATGAGCAGTTCTTC
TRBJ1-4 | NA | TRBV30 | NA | CAWSGQINEKLFF | TGTGCCTGGAGTGGACAGATAAATGAAAAACTGTTTTTT
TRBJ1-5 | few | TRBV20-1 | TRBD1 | CSASEGQGEYSNQPQHF | TGCAGTGCTAGCGAAGGACAGGGGGAATATAGCAATCAGCCCCAGCATTTT
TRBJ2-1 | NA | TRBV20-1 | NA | CSAPKGSSMYNEQFF | TGCAGTGCCCCTAAGGGGTCCTCTATGTACAATGAGCAGTTCTTC
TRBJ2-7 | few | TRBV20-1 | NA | CSARYSGAYEQYF | TGCAGTGCTAGATATAGCGGTGCCTACGAGCAGTACTTC
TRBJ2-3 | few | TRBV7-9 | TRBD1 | CASSSDRAGTDTQYF | TGTGCCAGCAGCTCAGACAGGGCGGGTACAGATACGCAGTATTTT
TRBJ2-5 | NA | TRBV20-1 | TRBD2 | CSATLAGGIQETQYF | TGCAGTGCTACCCTAGCGGGAGGGATCCAAGAGACCCAGTACTTC
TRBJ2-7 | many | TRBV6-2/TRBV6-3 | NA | CASSYSWSRLPYEQYF | TGTGCCAGCAGTTACTCTTGGTCCCGACTACCTTACGAGCAGTACTTC
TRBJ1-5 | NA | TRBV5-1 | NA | CASSLGGYDDQPQHF | TGCGCCAGCAGCTTGGGGGGGTATGACGATCAGCCCCAGCATTTT
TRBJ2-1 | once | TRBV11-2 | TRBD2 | CASSLVGFTSGISCNEQFF | TGTGCCAGCAGCTTAGTGGGCTTTACTAGCGGTATCTCCTGCAATGAGCAGTTCTTC
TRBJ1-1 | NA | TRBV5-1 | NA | CASSVGLVNTEAFF | TGCGCCAGCAGCGTAGGGTTGGTTAACACTGAAGCTTTCTTT
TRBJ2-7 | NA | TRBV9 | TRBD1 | CASSVQGDSSYEQYF | TGTGCCAGCAGCGTCCAGGGGGACAGTTCCTACGAGCAGTACTTC
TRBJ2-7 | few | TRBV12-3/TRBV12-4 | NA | CASSPQGSTFYEQYF | TGTGCCAGCAGTCCTCAGGGTTCAACCTTCTACGAGCAGTACTTC
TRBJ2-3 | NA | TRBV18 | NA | CASSHDGGTDTQYF | TGTGCCAGCTCACACGACGGGGGCACAGATACGCAGTATTTT
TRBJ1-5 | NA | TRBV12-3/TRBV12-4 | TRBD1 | CASSKSGTENQPQHF | TGTGCCAGCAGTAAATCCGGGACAGAGAATCAGCCCCAGCATTTT
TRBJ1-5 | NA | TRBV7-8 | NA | CASGQGRNQPQHF | TGTGCTTCGGGGCAGGGACGGAATCAGCCCCAGCATTTT
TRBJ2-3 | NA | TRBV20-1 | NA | CSARGWGTGGDTQYF | TGCAGTGCTAGAGGCTGGGGTACCGGGGGAGATACGCAGTATTTT
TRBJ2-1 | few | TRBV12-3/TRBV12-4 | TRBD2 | CASRELAGGHNEQFF | TGTGCCAGCAGGGAACTAGCGGGAGGACACAATGAGCAGTTCTTC
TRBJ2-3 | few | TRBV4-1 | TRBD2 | CASRRDYPLLDTQYF | TGCGCCAGCAGAAGGGACTACCCATTGTTGGATACGCAGTATTTT
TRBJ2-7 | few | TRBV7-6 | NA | CASSRWSRDTEQYF | TGTGCCAGCAGCCGTTGGTCCCGGGACACGGAGCAGTACTTC
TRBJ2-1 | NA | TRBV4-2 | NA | CASSQEWRRERDEQCF | TGTGCCAGCAGCCAAGAGTGGCGCAGGGAAAGAGATGAGCAGTGCTTC
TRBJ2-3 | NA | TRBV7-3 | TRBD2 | CASSLRLAGSSTDTQYF | TGTGCCAGCAGCTTAAGACTAGCGGGTTCTAGCACAGATACGCAGTATTTT
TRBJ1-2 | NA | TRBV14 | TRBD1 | CASSPKTGGYPYYGYTF | TGTGCCAGCAGCCCAAAGACAGGGGGCTATCCGTACTACGGCTACACCTTC
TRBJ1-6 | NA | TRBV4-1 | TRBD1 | CTSSRATGGDSPLHF | TGCACCAGCAGCCGAGCGACAGGGGGAGATTCACCCCTCCACTTT
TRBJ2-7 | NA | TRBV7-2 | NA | CACSTDRSSYEQYF | TGTGCCTGCAGCACAGACAGGAGCTCCTACGAGCAGTACTTC
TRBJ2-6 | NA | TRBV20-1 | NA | CSAGLDSGANVLTF | TGCAGTGCTGGATTGGACTCTGGGGCCAACGTCCTGACTTTC
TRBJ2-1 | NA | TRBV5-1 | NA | CASNPGHGRYNEQFF | TGCGCCAGCAATCCGGGACACGGTCGATACAATGAGCAGTTCTTC
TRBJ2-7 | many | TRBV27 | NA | CASSLSWGSYEQYF | TGTGCCAGCAGTTTATCGTGGGGCTCCTACGAGCAGTACTTC
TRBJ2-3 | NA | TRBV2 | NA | CASSEDLGDTRYF | TGTGCCAGCAGTGAAGACCTCGGGGATACGCGGTATTTT
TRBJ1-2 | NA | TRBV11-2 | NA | CASSSLSTDYGYTF | TGTGCCAGCAGCTCCCTTTCTACAGACTATGGCTACACCTTC
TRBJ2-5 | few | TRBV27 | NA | CASSHQGQYQETQYF | TGTGCCAGCAGCCACCAGGGCCAGTACCAAGAGACCCAGTACTTC
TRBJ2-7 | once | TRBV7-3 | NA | CASSAGTSSSYEQYF | TGTGCCAGCAGCGCCGGGACTTCAAGCTCCTACGAGCAGTACTTC
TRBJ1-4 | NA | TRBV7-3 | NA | CASSPHEDRIWANEKLFF | TGTGCCAGCAGCCCCCACGAAGACAGAATCTGGGCCAATGAAAAACTGTTTTTT